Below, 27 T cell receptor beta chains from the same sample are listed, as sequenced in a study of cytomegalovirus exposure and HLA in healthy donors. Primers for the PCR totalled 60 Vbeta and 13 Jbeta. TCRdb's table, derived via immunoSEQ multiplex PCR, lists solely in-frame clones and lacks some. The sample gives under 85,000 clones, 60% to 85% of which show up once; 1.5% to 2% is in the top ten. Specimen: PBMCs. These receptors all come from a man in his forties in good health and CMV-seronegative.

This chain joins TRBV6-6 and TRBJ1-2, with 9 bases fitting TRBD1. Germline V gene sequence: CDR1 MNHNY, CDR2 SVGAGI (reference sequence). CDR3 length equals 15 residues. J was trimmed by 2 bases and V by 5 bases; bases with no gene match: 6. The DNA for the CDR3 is TGTGCCAGCAGTGATCGACAGGGGGGCAACTATGGCTACACCTTC. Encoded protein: CASSDRQGGNYGYTF.

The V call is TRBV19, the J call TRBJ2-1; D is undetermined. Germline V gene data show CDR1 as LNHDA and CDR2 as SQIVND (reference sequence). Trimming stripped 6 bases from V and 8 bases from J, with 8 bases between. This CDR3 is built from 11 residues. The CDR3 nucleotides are TGTGCCAGTAGCCTACGGTATGAGCAGTTCTTC. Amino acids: CASSLRYEQFF. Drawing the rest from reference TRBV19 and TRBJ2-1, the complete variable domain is DGGITQSPKYLFRKEGQNVTLSCEQNLNHDAMYWYRQDPGQGLRLIYYSQIVNDFQKGDIAEGYSVSREKKESFPLTVTSAQKNPTAFYLCASSLRYEQFFGPGTRLTVL.

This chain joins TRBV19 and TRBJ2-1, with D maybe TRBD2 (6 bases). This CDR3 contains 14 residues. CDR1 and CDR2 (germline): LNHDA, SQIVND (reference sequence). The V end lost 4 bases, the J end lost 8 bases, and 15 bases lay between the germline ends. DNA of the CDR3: TGTGCCAGTAGTAAAGGAGGGTGGCGGGATGAGCAGTTCTTC. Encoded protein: CASSKGGWRDEQFF.

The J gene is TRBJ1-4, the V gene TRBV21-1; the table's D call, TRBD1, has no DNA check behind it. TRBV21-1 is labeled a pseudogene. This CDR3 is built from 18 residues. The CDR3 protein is CASSKETGRPTTNEKLFF. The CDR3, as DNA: TGTGCCAGCAGCAAAGAGACAGGGCGACCTACAACTAATGAAAAACTGTTTTTT.

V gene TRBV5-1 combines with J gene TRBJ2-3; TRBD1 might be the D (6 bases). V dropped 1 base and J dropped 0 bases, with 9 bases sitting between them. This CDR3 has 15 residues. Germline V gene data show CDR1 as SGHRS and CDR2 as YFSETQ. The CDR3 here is CASSLQGSSTDTQYF. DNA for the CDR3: TGCGCCAGCAGCTTGCAGGGGTCAAGCACAGATACGCAGTATTTT.

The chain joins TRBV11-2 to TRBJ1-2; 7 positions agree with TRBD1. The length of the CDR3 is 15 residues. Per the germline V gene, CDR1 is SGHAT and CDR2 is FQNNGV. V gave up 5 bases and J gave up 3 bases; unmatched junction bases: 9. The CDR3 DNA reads TGTGCCAGCAGCCGAAGGGACAGTCCTTACTATGGCTACACCTTC. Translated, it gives CASSRRDSPYYGYTF.

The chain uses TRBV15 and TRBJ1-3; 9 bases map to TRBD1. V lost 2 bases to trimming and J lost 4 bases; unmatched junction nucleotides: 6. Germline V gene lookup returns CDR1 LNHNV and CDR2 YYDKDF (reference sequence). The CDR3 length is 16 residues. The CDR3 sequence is CATSRKGQGGGNTIYF. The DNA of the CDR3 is TGTGCCACCAGCAGAAAGGGACAGGGCGGCGGAAACACCATATATTTT. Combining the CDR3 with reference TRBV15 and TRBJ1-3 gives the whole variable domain DAMVIQNPRYQVTQFGKPVTLSCSQTLNHNVMYWYQQKSSQAPKLLFHYYDKDFNNEADTPDNFQSRRPNTSFCFLDIRSPGLGDTAMYLCATSRKGQGGGNTIYFGEGSWLTVV.

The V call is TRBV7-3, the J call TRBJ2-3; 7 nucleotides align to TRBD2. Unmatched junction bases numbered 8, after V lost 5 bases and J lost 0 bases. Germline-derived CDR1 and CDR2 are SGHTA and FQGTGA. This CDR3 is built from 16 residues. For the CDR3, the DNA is TGTGCCAGCAGCCCGAACTTAGCGGGTAGCACAGATACGCAGTATTTT. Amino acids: CASSPNLAGSTDTQYF.

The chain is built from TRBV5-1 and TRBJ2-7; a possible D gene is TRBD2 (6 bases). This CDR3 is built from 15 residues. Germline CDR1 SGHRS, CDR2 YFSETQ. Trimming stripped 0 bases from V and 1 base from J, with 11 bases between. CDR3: CASSLGVAASYEQYF. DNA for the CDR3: TGCGCCAGCAGCTTGGGGGTAGCGGCTTCCTACGAGCAGTACTTC.

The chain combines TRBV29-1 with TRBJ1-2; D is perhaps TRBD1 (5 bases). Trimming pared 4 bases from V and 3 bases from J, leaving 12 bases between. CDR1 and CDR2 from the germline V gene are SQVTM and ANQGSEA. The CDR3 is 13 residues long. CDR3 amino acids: CSVVKGEDYGYTF. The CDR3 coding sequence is TGCAGCGTTGTTAAAGGGGAGGACTATGGCTACACCTTC.

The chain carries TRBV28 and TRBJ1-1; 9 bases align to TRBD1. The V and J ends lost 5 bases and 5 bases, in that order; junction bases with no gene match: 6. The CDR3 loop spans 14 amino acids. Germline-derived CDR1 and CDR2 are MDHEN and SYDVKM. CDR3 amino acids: CASSRGTGFTEAFF. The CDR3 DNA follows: TGTGCCAGCAGTAGGGGGACAGGGTTTACTGAAGCTTTCTTT.

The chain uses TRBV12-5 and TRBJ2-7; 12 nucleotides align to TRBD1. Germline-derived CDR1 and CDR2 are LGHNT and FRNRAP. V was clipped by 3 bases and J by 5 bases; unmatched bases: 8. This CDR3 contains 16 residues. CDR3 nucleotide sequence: TGTGCTAGTGGTTTACTCACCGGGACAGGGGGCGACGAGCAGTACTTC. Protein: CASGLLTGTGGDEQYF.

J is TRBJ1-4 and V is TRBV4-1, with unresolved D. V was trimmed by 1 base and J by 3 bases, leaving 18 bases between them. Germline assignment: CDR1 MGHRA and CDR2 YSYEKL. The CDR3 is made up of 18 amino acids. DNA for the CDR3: TGCGCCAGCAGCCAAGCAGAGGGAAGCAATCATGCTAATGAAAAACTGTTTTTT. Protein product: CASSQAEGSNHANEKLFF.

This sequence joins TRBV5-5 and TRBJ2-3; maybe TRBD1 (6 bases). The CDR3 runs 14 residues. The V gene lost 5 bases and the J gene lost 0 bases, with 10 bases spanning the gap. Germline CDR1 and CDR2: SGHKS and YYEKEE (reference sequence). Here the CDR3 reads CASSRQVSTDTQYF. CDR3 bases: TGTGCCAGCAGTCGACAGGTTAGCACAGATACGCAGTATTTT.

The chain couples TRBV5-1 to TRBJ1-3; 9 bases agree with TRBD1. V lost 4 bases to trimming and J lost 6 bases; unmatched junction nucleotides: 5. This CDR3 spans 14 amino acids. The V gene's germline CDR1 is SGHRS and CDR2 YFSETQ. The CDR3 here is CASSPTGGENTIYF. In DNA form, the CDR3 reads TGCGCCAGCAGCCCGACAGGGGGGGAAAACACCATATATTTT.

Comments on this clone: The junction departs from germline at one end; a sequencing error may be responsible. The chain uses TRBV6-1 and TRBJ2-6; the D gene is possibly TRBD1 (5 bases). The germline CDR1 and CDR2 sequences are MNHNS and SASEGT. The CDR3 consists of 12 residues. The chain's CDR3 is CASSNGANGLTF. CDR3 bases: TGTGCCAGCAGTAATGGGGCCAACGGCCTGACTTTC.

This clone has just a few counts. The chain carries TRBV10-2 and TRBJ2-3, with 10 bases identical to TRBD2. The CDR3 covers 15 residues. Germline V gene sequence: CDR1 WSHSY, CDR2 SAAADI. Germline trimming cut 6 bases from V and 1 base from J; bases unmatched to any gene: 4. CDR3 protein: CASSSSGSRTDTQYF. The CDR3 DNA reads TGCGCCAGCAGCTCTAGCGGGAGCCGCACAGATACGCAGTATTTT.

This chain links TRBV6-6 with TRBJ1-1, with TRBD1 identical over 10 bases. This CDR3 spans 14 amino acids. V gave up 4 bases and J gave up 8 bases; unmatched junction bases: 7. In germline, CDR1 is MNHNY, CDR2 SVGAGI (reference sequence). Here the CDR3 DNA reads TGTGCCAGCAGTTTCGACAGGGGGCAGGGCGAAGCTTTCTTT. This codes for CASSFDRGQGEAFF.

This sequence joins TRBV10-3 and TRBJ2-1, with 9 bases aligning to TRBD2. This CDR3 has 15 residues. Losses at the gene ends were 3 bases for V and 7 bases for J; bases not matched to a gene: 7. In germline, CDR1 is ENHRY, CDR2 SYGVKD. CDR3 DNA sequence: TGTGCCATCAGTGAAAATGGGCGGGAGGGAAATGAGCAGTTCTTC. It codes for CAISENGREGNEQFF.

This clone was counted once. The CDR3 sequence: CASSPPGLAGAAGELFF. CDR3 in DNA: TGTGCCAGCAGCCCACCCGGACTAGCGGGAGCGGCTGGGGAGCTGTTTTTT. This chain connects TRBV7-9 to TRBJ2-2, with 13 bases aligning to TRBD2. The CDR3 runs to 17 residues. V dropped 5 bases and J dropped 8; count of bases not matched to a gene: 11. Germline V gives CDR1 SEHNR, CDR2 FQNEAQ (reference sequence).

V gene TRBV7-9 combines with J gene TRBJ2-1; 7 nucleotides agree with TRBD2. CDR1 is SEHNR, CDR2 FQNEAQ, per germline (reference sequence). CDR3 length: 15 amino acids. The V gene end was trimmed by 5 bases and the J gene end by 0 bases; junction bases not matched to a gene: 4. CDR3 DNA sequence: TGTGCCAGCAGCAGGGGCGGGAGCTCCTACAATGAGCAGTTCTTC. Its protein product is CASSRGGSSYNEQFF.

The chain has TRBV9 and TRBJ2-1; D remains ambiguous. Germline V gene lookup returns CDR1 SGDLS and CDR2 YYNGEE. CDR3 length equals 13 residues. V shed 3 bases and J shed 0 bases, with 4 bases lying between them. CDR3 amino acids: CASSASSYNEQFF. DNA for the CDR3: TGTGCCAGCAGCGCGTCCTCCTACAATGAGCAGTTCTTC.

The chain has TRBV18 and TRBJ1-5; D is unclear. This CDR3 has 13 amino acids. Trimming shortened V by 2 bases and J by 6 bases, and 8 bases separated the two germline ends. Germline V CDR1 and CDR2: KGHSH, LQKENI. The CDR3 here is CASSPATPQPQHF. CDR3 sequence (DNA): TGTGCCAGCTCACCAGCGACACCTCAGCCCCAGCATTTT.

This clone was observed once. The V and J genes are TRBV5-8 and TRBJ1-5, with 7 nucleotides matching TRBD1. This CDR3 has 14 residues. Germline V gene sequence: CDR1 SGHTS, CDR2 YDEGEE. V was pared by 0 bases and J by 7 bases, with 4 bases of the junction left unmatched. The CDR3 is CASSLVGGRQPQHF. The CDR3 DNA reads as TGTGCCAGCAGCTTGGTAGGGGGCCGGCAGCCCCAGCATTTT.

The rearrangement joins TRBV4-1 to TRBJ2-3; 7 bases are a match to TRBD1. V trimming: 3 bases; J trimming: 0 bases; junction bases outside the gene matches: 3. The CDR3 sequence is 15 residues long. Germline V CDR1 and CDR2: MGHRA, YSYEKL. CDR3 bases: TGCGCCAGCAGCCATAGACAGGGTAGCACAGATACGCAGTATTTT. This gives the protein CASSHRQGSTDTQYF.

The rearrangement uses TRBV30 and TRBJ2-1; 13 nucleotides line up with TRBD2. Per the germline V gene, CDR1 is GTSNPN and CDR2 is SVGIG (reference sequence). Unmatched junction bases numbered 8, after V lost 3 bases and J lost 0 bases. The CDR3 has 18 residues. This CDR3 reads CAWSGTSGDKLSYNEQFF. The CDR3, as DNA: TGTGCCTGGAGCGGGACTAGCGGGGACAAACTCTCCTACAATGAGCAGTTCTTC.

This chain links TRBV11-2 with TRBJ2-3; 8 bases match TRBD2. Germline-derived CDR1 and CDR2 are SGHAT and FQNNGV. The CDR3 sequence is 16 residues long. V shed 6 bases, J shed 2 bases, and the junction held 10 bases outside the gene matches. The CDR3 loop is CASSRSAGGSTDTQYF. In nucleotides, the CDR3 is TGTGCCAGCAGTCGGTCGGCGGGAGGATCCACAGATACGCAGTATTTT.